A single sample is the source of the 6 T cell receptor beta chains below, sequenced in a study of blood T cell repertoires in COVID-19. Measured with immunoSEQ multiplex PCR; TCRdb has only the in-frame clones, and not every one. The table includes some 320,000 clones, 85% detected once. The sample taken for sequencing was PBMCs or T cells enriched from blood (not recorded which). The receptors were gathered from a woman younger than 45 who had been exposed to COVID-19.

The chain uses TRBV5-6 and TRBJ2-7, with 7 bases identical to TRBD1. Trimming at V came to 3 bases and at J to 5 bases, leaving 11 bases not matched to a gene. Germline CDR1 is SGHDT and CDR2 is YYEEEE. The CDR3 length is 15 residues. CDR3 amino acids: CASSSGTAWRDEQYF. In nucleotides, the CDR3 is TGTGCCAGCAGCTCAGGGACAGCTTGGAGAGACGAGCAGTACTTC.

This chain joins TRBV5-1 and TRBJ1-4; D remains unclear. CDR1 is SGHRS, CDR2 YFSETQ, per germline. The CDR3 spans 14 residues. V lost 4 bases and J 6 bases, leaving 13 bases between the germline ends. The CDR3 DNA follows: TGCGCCAGCAGCCCTATTATAGGAGATGAAAAACTGTTTTTT. It is translated as CASSPIIGDEKLFF.

V is TRBV7-9 and J is TRBJ1-2; TRBD1 matches 7 bases. J was trimmed by 8 bases and V by 5 bases; bases with no gene match: 5. The CDR3 spans 12 residues. Per the germline V gene, CDR1 is SEHNR and CDR2 is FQNEAQ (reference sequence). The CDR3 region has the DNA TGTGCCAGCAGCCATTCACAGGGGGGCTACACCTTC. It translates to CASSHSQGGYTF.

The chain recombines TRBV2 with TRBJ1-2, with D maybe TRBD1 (5 bases). CDR3 length: 13 residues. V was pared by 1 base and J by 5 bases, with 8 bases between. In germline, CDR1 is SNHLY, CDR2 FYNNEI. The chain's CDR3 is CASSEEGNYGYTF. CDR3 in DNA: TGTGCCAGCAGTGAAGAGGGGAATTATGGCTACACCTTC. Based on the CDR3 plus reference TRBV2 and TRBJ1-2, the full variable domain is EPEVTQTPSHQVTQMGQEVILRCVPISNHLYFYWYRQILGQKVEFLVSFYNNEISEKSEIFDDQFSVERPDGSNFTLKIRSTKLEDSAMYFCASSEEGNYGYTFGSGTRLTVV.

The V and J genes are TRBV5-4 and TRBJ1-2, with TRBD1 matching over 8 bases. From germline, CDR1 is SGHNT and CDR2 YYREEE (reference sequence). The CDR3 covers 15 residues. V dropped 4 bases and J dropped 8; count of bases not matched to a gene: 13. The DNA of the CDR3 is TGTGCCAGCAGCACACGATCTGGACAGGGATACGGCTACACCTTC. The encoded protein is CASSTRSGQGYGYTF.

The rearrangement uses TRBV19 and TRBJ2-6; 9 bases map to TRBD1. Trimming at V came to 5 bases and at J to 2 bases, leaving 7 bases not matched to a gene. The CDR3 spans 17 residues. Germline loops: CDR1 LNHDA, CDR2 SQIVND (reference sequence). As DNA, the CDR3 is TGTGCCAGTAGTCCCCCGGACAGGGGCGCTGGGGCCAACGTCCTGACTTTC. Protein product: CASSPPDRGAGANVLTF.